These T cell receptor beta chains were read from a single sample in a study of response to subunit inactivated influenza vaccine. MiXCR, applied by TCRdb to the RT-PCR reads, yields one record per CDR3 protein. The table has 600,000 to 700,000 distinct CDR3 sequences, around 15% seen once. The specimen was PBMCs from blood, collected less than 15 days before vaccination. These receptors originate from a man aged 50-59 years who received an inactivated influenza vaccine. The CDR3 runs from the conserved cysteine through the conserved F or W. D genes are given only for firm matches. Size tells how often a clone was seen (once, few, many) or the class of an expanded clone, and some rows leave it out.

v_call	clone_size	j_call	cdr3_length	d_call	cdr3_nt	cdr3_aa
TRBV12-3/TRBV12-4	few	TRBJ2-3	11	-	TGTGCCAGTATCTCCGGAGATACGCAGTATTTT	CASISGDTQYF
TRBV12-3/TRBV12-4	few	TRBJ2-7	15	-	TGTGCCAGCAGTCCCCTAACAGGGCCTAATTACGAGCAGTACTTC	CASSPLTGPNYEQYF
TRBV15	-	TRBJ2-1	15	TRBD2	TGTGCCACCAGCGACCGCGGGAGCTCCTACAATGAGCAGTTCTTC	CATSDRGSSYNEQFF
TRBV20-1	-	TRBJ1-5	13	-	TGCAGTGCGGAGAGGGGCGCAAATCAGCCCCAGCATTTT	CSAERGANQPQHF
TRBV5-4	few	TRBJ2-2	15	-	TGTGCCAGCAGCCCCGAACGTACGAACACCGGGGAGCTGTTTTTT	CASSPERTNTGELFF
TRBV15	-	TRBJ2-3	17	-	TGTGCCACCAGCAGAGAAGGGGCGGGATTAAGCACAGATACGCAGTATTTT	CATSREGAGLSTDTQYF
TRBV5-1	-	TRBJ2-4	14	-	TGCGCCAGCAGCCTAGGGGGTGACAAAAACATTCAGTACTTC	CASSLGGDKNIQYF
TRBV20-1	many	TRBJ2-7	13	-	TGCAGTGCTAGGATAAGCGAACTAGGCGAGCAGTACTTC	CSARISELGEQYF
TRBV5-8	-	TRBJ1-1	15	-	TGTGCCAGCAGCTTGGAGGGGGGAATCGCCGCCGGAGCTTTCTTT	CASSLEGGIAAGAFF
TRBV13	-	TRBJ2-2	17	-	TGTGCCAGCAGCTATCGCCGCGGAGGGGGAATCACCGGGGAGCTGTTTTTT	CASSYRRGGGITGELFF
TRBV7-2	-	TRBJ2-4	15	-	TGTGCCAGCAGCCCCGGGTCTGGGGGACGGAACATTCAGTACTTC	CASSPGSGGRNIQYF
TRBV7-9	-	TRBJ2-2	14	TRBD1	TGTGCCAGCGGGACAGGGACGAACACCGGGGAGCTGTTTTTT	CASGTGTNTGELFF
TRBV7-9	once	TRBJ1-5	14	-	TGTGCCGGCAGCCTAAACGACAGGATCAGCACCCAGCATTTT	CAGSLNDRISTQHF
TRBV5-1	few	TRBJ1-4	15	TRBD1	TGCGCCAGCAGTTTGAACAGGGGCCCTAATGAAAAACTGTTTTTT	CASSLNRGPNEKLFF
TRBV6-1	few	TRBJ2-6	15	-	TGTGCCAGCAGTCAGGACAGCTCTGGGGCCAACGTCCTGACTTTC	CASSQDSSGANVLTF
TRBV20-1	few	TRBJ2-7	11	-	TGCAGTGCTAGGGGCAACTACGAGCAGTACTTC	CSARGNYEQYF
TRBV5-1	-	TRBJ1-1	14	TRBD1	TGCGCCAGCAGCTTGCAGGGACAGGCCGGAGAAGCTTTCTTT	CASSLQGQAGEAFF
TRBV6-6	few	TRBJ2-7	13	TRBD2	TGTGCCAGCACTGGGGGGACTAGGCTCGAGCAGTACTTC	CASTGGTRLEQYF
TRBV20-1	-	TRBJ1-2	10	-	TGCAGTGCTAAGGGCTATGGCTACACCTTC	CSAKGYGYTF
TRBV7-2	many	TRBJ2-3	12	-	TGTGCCAGCAGCTTAGACGCGGGTACGCAGTATTTT	CASSLDAGTQYF
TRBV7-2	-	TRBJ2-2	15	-	TGTGCCAGCACCCTGGACCCGGGGCACACCGGGGAGCTGTTTTTT	CASTLDPGHTGELFF
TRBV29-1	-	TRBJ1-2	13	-	TGCAGCGTTGAACACCAGGGGTTGCGGGGCTACACCTTC	CSVEHQGLRGYTF
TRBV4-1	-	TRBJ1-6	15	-	TGCGCCAGCAGCCAACACAGAAACTCTAATTCACCCCTCCACTTT	CASSQHRNSNSPLHF
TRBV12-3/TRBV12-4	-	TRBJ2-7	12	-	TGTGCCAGCAGTTTTTCTAGTAACGAGCAGTACTTC	CASSFSSNEQYF
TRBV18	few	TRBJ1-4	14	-	TGTGCCAGCTCACCACTTGCGGGAAATGAAAAACTGTTTTTT	CASSPLAGNEKLFF
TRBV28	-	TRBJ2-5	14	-	TGTGCCAGCAGTTTAAGGGTCACGTCGGAGACCCAGTACTTC	CASSLRVTSETQYF